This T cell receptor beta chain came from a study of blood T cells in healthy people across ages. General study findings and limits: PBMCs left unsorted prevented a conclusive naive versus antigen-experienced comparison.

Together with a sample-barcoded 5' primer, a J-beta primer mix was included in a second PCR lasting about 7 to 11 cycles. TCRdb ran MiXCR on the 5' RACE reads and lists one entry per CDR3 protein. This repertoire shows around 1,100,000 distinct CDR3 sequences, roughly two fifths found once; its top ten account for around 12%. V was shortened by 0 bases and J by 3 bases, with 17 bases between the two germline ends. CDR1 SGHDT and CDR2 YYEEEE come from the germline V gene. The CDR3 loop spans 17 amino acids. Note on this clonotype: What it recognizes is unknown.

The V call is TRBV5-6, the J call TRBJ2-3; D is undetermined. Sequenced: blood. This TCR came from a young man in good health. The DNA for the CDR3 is TGTGCCAGCAGCTTGGCCGGCTTTAGTGGGGAAACAGATACGCAGTATTTT. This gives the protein CASSLAGFSGETDTQYF.